These T cell receptor beta chains were read from a single sample in a study of post-analysis software for immune sequencing data. One entry per CDR3 protein results from TCRdb running MiXCR on the PCR reads. The sample lists about 770,000 distinct CDR3 sequences; 46% were seen once. The sample taken for sequencing was blood. These TCRs come from a girl under 18 with multiple sclerosis. The CDR3 runs from the conserved cysteine through the conserved F or W. The D gene is left open where the match is weak. Clone size is given for some rows only: seen once, a few or many times, or a class if the clone is expanded.

v_gene,j_gene,d_gene,abundance,CDR3nt,CDR3aa
TRBV20-1,TRBJ2-1,-,few,TGCAGTGCTCCACCGACTCTTCGTCCTGAGCAGTTCTTC,CSAPPTLRPEQFF
TRBV5-1,TRBJ2-3,TRBD1,few,TGCGCCAACAGCCGGCCGGGACAGGGGGCAGATACGCAGTATTTT,CANSRPGQGADTQYF
TRBV11-2,TRBJ2-1,-,-,TGTGCCAGCAGAGGTCCCCGAGGGGGGTCCCACAATGAGCAGTTCTTC,CASRGPRGGSHNEQFF
TRBV20-1,TRBJ1-1,TRBD1,-,TGCAGTGCCCCGGGACAGTTGAACACTGAAGCTTTCTTT,CSAPGQLNTEAFF
TRBV7-2,TRBJ2-6,TRBD1,once,TGTGCCAGCAGCTTAGCGCTTGGGACAGAATTATCCTCTGGGGCCAACGTCCTGACTTTC,CASSLALGTELSSGANVLTF
TRBV13,TRBJ1-2,-,once,TGTGCCAGCAGCTCAACCGGGGCCCCCAGCGGCTACACCTTC,CASSSTGAPSGYTF
TRBV6-5,TRBJ2-7,-,-,TGTGCCAGCAGCCGTAAGGGCGAGCAGTACTTC,CASSRKGEQYF
TRBV7-8,TRBJ2-4,-,-,TGTGCCAGCAGCTTAGTCGGCTTCGGCCCCCATGAGCAGTACTTC,CASSLVGFGPHEQYF
TRBV29-1,TRBJ2-1,TRBD1,-,TGCAGCGTTGAGCGACTCTCCGGGACAGGGGGCTTCAATGAGCAGTTCTTC,CSVERLSGTGGFNEQFF
TRBV6-2/TRBV6-3,TRBJ2-1,TRBD1,-,TGTGCCAGCAGTTACGAGACAGGGGACAATGAGCAGTTCTTC,CASSYETGDNEQFF
TRBV6-2/TRBV6-3,TRBJ2-7,-,few,TGTGCCAGCAATATGGGGTCCCCGTACGAGCAGTACTTC,CASNMGSPYEQYF
TRBV5-1,TRBJ2-2,-,-,TGCGCCAGCAGCTTGGAGCCGGCCACCGGGGAGCTGTTTTTT,CASSLEPATGELFF
TRBV5-5,TRBJ2-3,-,few,TGTGCCGCAGCCGACAGTTTAAGCACAGATACGCAGTATTTT,CAAADSLSTDTQYF
TRBV28,TRBJ2-7,-,-,TGTGCCAGCAGTTTGAGGAGTAGGGCCTACGAGCAGTACTTC,CASSLRSRAYEQYF
TRBV29-1,TRBJ2-3,-,-,TGCAGCGTTGAAGGGGAAGCAGGGGGCACAGATACGCAGTATTTT,CSVEGEAGGTDTQYF
TRBV29-1,TRBJ2-5,-,-,TGCAGCGTTGAAGGGGGCCCCCAAGAGGCCCAGTACTTC,CSVEGGPQEAQYF
TRBV6-6,TRBJ2-5,-,-,TGTGCCAGCAGTGCGGGACTGCACATCCAAGAGACCCAGTACTTC,CASSAGLHIQETQYF
TRBV4-3,TRBJ2-3,-,-,TGCGCCAGCAGCCAAGATTTCAGCGGAGGTGTAGATACGCAGTATTTT,CASSQDFSGGVDTQYF
TRBV13,TRBJ2-5,-,-,TGTGCCAGCAGATCTAACCCGACAGAGACCCAGTACTTC,CASRSNPTETQYF
TRBV7-2,TRBJ2-1,-,few,TGTGCCAGCACGCCGTTGGGATATCCCAATGAGCAGTTCTTC,CASTPLGYPNEQFF
TRBV12-3/TRBV12-4,TRBJ2-1,TRBD2,-,TGTGCCAGCAGTTTGGAAGCTAGCGGGAGATGGGTTGAGCAGTTCTTC,CASSLEASGRWVEQFF
TRBV7-6,TRBJ2-3,-,few,TGTGCCAGCAGCTTAGCAGCAGTCTCTAGCACAGATACGCAGTATTTT,CASSLAAVSSTDTQYF